Listed below are T cell receptor beta chains from one sample, sequenced in a study of response to subunit inactivated influenza vaccine. TCRdb fed the RT-PCR reads into MiXCR, producing one record per CDR3 protein. Altogether roughly 710,000 distinct CDR3 sequences are present, about 15% being singletons, with the ten largest covering 7.5% to 9%. Sequencing was performed on PBMCs from blood, taken around 15 days before vaccination. These receptors were obtained from a man aged 45-60 years who received an inactivated influenza vaccine. Each CDR3 is given with its conserved first and last residue. The D gene is left open where the match is weak. Some rows have no size entry. The others give once, few or many, or a class for an expanded clone.

V gene	clone size	J gene	D gene	CDR3 protein	CDR3 DNA
TRBV7-2	many	TRBJ2-7	-	CASSLKHEQYF	TGTGCCAGCAGCTTAAAGCACGAGCAGTACTTC
TRBV7-2	many	TRBJ2-1	TRBD2	CASSFASGRYNEQFF	TGTGCCAGCAGCTTTGCTAGCGGGAGATACAATGAGCAGTTCTTC
TRBV12-3/TRBV12-4	few	TRBJ2-1	-	CASSLWGMEFF	TGTGCCAGCAGTTTGTGGGGGATGGAGTTCTTC
TRBV12-3/TRBV12-4	-	TRBJ1-5	-	CASSLGVRSNQPQHF	TGTGCCAGCAGTTTAGGCGTCCGTAGCAATCAGCCCCAGCATTTT
TRBV2	-	TRBJ1-1	TRBD1	CASSEAVRGAFF	TGTGCCAGCAGTGAAGCGGTCAGGGGGGCTTTCTTT
TRBV28	-	TRBJ2-1	TRBD2	CASSLGGGSANEQFF	TGTGCCAGCAGTTTGGGTGGCGGGAGTGCAAATGAGCAGTTCTTC
TRBV24-1	many	TRBJ1-5	-	CATSDSNQPQHF	TGTGCCACCAGTGATAGCAATCAGCCCCAGCATTTT
TRBV5-1	-	TRBJ2-7	-	CASSAQGNEQYF	TGCGCCAGCAGCGCACAGGGTAACGAGCAGTACTTC
TRBV5-1	few	TRBJ2-1	TRBD1	CASSLDRGRTYNEQFF	TGCGCCAGCAGCTTGGACAGGGGGCGGACCTACAATGAGCAGTTCTTC
TRBV7-2	few	TRBJ2-5	-	CASSLVLGQGEETQYF	TGTGCCAGCAGCTTAGTCCTCGGGCAGGGCGAAGAGACCCAGTACTTC
TRBV20-1	few	TRBJ2-7	-	CSARKRSSYEQYF	TGCAGTGCTAGAAAGAGGAGCTCCTACGAGCAGTACTTC